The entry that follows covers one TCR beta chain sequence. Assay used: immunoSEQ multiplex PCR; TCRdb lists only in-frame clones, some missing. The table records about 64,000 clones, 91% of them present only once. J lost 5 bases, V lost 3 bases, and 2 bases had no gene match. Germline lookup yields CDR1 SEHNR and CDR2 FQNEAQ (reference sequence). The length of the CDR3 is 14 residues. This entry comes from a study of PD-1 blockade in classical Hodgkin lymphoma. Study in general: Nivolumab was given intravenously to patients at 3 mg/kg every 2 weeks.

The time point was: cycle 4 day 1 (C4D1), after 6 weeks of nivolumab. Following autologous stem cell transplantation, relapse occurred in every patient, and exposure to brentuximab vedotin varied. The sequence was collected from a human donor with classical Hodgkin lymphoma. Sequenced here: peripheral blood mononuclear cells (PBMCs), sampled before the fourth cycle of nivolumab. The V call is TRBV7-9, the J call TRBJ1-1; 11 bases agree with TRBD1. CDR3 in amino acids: CASSFGQGATEAFF. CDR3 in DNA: TGTGCCAGCAGCTTCGGACAGGGGGCGACTGAAGCTTTCTTT.